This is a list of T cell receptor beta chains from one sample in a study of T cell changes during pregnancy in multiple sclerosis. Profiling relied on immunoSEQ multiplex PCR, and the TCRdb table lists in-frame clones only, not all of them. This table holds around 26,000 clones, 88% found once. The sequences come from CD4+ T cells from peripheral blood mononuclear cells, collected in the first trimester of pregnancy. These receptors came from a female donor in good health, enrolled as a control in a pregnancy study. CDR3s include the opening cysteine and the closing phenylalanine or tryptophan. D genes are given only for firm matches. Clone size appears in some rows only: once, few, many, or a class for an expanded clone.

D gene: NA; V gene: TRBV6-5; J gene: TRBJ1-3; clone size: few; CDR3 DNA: TGTGCCAGCAGACCAACAGGGACTGGAAACACCATATATTTT; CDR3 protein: CASRPTGTGNTIYF
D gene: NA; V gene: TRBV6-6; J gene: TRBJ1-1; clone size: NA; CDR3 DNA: TGTGCCAGCAGCGACTGGGGCGGGAACACTGAAGCTTTCTTT; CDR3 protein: CASSDWGGNTEAFF
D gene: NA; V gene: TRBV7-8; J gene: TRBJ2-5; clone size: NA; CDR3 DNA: TGTGCCAGCGGGAGGTTGTCCCCGAAGACCCAGTACTTC; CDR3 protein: CASGRLSPKTQYF
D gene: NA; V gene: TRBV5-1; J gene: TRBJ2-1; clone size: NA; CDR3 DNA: TGCGCCAGCACCCTAGAACCGGGGAGTGAGCAGTTCTTC; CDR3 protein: CASTLEPGSEQFF
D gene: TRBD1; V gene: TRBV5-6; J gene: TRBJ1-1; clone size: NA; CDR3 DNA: TGTGCCAGCAGCTTAGGACAGGGGACGTTGAACACTGAAGCTTTCTTT; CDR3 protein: CASSLGQGTLNTEAFF
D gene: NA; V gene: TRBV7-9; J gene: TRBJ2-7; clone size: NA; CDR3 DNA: TGTGCCAGCAGCCCTAAAACAGGGACACAATCCTACGAGCAGTACTTC; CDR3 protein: CASSPKTGTQSYEQYF
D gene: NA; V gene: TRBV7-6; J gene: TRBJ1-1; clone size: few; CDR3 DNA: TGTGCCAGCAGCGTACATGTGAACACTGAAGCTTTCTTT; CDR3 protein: CASSVHVNTEAFF
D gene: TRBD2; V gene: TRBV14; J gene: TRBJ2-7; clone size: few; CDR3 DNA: TGTGCCAGCAGCCCAGGGAGGGGATCGTACGAGCAGTACTTC; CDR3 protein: CASSPGRGSYEQYF
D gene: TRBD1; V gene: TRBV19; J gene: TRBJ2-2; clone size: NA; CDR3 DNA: TGTGCCAGTAGTACGTACAGGGGGCCCGGGGAGCTGTTTTTT; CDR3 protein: CASSTYRGPGELFF
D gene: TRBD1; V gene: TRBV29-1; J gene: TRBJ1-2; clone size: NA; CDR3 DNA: TGCAGCGTTCGGACAGGGTATGGCTACACCTTC; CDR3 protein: CSVRTGYGYTF
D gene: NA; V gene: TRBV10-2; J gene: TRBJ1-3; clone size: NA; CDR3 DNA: TGCGCCAGCAGTGAGTCGGACTTCGGGTTTATAAGAGGAAACACCATATATTTT; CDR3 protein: CASSESDFGFIRGNTIYF
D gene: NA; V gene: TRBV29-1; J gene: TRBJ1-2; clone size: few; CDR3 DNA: TGCAGCGTTGCTGAGGAAGGCTACACCTTC; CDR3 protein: CSVAEEGYTF
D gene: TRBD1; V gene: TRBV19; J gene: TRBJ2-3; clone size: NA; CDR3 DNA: TGTGCCAGTAGCGGGACAGGGGGAGATACGCAGTATTTT; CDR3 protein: CASSGTGGDTQYF
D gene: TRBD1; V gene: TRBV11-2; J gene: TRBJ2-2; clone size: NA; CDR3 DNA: TGTGCCAGCAGCTTCAACAGGGGGCGTTCCGGGGAGCTGTTTTTT; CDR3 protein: CASSFNRGRSGELFF
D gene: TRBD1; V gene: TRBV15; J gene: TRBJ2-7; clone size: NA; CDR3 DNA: TGTGCCACCAGCACCGACAGGGGTCCATACGAGCAGTACTTC; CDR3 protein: CATSTDRGPYEQYF
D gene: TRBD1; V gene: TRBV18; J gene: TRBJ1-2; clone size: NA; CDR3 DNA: TGTGCCAGCTCACAAGGGGGCAATGACTATGGCTACACCTTC; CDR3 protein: CASSQGGNDYGYTF
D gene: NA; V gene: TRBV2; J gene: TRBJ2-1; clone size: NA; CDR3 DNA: TGTGCCAGCATCCGAGCGGTCCGGACCTACAATGAGCAGTTCTTC; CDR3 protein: CASIRAVRTYNEQFF
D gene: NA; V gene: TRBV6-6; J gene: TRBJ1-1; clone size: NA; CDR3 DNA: TGTGCCAGTAAAATCACCAGGGTTGAAGCTTTCTTT; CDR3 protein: CASKITRVEAFF
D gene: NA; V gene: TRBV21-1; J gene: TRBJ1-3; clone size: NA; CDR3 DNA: TGTGCCAGCAGCAAATGCAGGGGCAGCTCTGGAAACACCATATATTTT; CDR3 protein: CASSKCRGSSGNTIYF
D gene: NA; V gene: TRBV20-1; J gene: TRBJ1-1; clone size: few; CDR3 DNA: TGCAGTGCCCGCCGGTCCACTGAAGCTTTCTTT; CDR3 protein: CSARRSTEAFF
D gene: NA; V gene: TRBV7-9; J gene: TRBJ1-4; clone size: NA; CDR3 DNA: TGTGCCAGCAGCGCCTTCCAGGGGCGAGGGAGACTTAATGAAAAACTGTTTTTT; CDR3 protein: CASSAFQGRGRLNEKLFF
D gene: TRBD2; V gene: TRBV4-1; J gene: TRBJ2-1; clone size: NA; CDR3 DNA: TGCGCCAGCAGCCAAGAGCCGCGGGGGAGCTCCTACAATGAGCAGTTCTTC; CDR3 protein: CASSQEPRGSSYNEQFF
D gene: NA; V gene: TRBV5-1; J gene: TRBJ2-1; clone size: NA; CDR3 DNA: TGCGCCAGCAGCTTGGGGACAAGGGGTCCCTACAATGAGCAGTTCTTC; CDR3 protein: CASSLGTRGPYNEQFF
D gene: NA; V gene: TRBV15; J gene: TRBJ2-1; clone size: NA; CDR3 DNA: TGTGCCACCAGCAGAGATGCGGGGATTGAGCAGTTCTTC; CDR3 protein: CATSRDAGIEQFF
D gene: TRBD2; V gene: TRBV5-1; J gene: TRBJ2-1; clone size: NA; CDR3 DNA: TGCGCCAGCAGCTGGGGACTAGCGGGACTCTCAAGGTCCTACAATGAGCAGTTCTTC; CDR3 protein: CASSWGLAGLSRSYNEQFF
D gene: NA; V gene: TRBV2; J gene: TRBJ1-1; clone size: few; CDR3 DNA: TGTGCCAGCATCGGTCCCGGGTCTTACACTGAAGCTTTCTTT; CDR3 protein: CASIGPGSYTEAFF
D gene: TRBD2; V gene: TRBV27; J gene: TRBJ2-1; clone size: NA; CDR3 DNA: TGTGCCAGCAGCCGTAGCGGGAGAAATCACAATGAGCAGTTCTTC; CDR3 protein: CASSRSGRNHNEQFF
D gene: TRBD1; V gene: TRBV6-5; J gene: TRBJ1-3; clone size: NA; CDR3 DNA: TGTGCCAGCAGCCGCGGACAGGCCCCTGGAAACACCATATATTTT; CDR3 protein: CASSRGQAPGNTIYF
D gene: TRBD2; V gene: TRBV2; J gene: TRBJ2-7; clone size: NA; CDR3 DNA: TGTGCCAGCACGGGGGGGGGTGGGTACGAGCAGTACTTC; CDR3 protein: CASTGGGGYEQYF
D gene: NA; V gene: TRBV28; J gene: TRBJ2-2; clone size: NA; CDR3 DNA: TGTGCCAGCAGTCCGTCTACCGGGGAGCTGTTTTTT; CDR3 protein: CASSPSTGELFF
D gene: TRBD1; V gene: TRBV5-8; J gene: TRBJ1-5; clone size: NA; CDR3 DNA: TGTGCCAGCAGCTTGAAGGGGGCGGGTAATCAGCCCCAGCATTTT; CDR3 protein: CASSLKGAGNQPQHF
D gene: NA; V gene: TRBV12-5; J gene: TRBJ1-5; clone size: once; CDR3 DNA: TGTGCTAGTGGTTTGCAGGGTAATCAGCCCCAGCATTTT; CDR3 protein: CASGLQGNQPQHF
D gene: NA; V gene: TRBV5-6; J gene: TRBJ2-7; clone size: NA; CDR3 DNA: TGTGCCAGCAGCTTGTATTCAGGGCGCACCTACGAGCAGTACTTC; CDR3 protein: CASSLYSGRTYEQYF
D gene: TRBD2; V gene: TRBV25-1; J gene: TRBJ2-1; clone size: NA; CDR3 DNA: TGTGCCAGCAGTGACCGTTGGAGCGGGAGCCTTTTTGAGCAGTTCTTC; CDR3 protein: CASSDRWSGSLFEQFF
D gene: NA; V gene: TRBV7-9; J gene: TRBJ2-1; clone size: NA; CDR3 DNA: TGTGCCAGCAGCCCAAGGGGAATAGACACCAGCTCCTACAATGAGCAGTTCTTC; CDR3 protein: CASSPRGIDTSSYNEQFF
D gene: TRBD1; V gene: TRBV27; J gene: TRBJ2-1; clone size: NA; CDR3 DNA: TGTGCCAGCAGAGATCCCGGGACAGCCCATGTCTACAATGAGCAGTTCTTC; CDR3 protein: CASRDPGTAHVYNEQFF
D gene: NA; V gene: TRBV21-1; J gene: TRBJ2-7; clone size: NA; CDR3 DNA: TGTGCCAGCAGCAAACCCCTTCCGAAGGTGGGGAGGAGCTCCTACGAGCAGTACTTC; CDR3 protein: CASSKPLPKVGRSSYEQYF
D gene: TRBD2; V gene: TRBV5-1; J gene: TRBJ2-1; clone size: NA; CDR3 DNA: TGCGCCAGCAGTTTGGGGGGGACTTCCGCTTACAATGAGCAGTTCTTC; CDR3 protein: CASSLGGTSAYNEQFF
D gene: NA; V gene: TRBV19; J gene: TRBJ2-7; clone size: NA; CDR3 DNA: TGTGCCAGTAGTATTTCCCGGACTACCTACGAGCAGTACTTC; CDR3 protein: CASSISRTTYEQYF
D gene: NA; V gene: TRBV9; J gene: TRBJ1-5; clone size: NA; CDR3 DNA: TGTGCCAGCAGCGCCGACAGCGCTTATCAGCCCCAGCATTTT; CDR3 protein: CASSADSAYQPQHF
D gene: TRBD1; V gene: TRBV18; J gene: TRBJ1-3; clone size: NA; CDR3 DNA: TGTGCCAGCTCACAGGGACAGGCAGGCTCTGGAAACACCATATATTTT; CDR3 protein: CASSQGQAGSGNTIYF
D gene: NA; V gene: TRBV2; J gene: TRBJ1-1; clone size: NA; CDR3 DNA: TGTGCCAGCAGTGACCTCTTGGGCCTTAGAGACACTGAAGCTTTCTTT; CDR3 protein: CASSDLLGLRDTEAFF
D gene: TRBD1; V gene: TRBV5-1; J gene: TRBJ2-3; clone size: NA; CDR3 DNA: TGCGCCAGCAGCTCGGGACAGATCACAGATACGCAGTATTTT; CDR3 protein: CASSSGQITDTQYF
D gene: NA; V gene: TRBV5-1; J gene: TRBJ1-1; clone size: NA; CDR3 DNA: TGCGCCAGCAGCTCGAAGAGGAACACTGAAGCTTTCTTT; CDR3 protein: CASSSKRNTEAFF
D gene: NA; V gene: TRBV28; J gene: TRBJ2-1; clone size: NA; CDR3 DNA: TGTGCCAGCAGTTCCATGAGGAGCTCCTACAATGAGCAGTTCTTC; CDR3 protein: CASSSMRSSYNEQFF
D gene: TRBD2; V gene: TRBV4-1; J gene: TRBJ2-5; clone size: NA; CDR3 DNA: TGCGCCAGCAGCCAAGCCAGGGCGGGAGAAGAGACCCAGTACTTC; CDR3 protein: CASSQARAGEETQYF
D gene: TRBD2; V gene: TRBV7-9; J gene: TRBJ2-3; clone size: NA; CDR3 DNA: TGTGCCAGCAGCTTACGGCTAGCGGGTAGCACAGATACGCAGTATTTT; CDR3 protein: CASSLRLAGSTDTQYF
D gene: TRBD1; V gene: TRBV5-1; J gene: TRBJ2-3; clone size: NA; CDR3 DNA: TGCGCCAGCAGCTTGGGACAGGGGGAGGATACGCAGTATTTT; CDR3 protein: CASSLGQGEDTQYF
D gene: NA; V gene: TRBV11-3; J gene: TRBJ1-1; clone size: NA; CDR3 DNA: TGTGCCAGCAGCTTAGGCCCACAGACTGAAGCTTTCTTT; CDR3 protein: CASSLGPQTEAFF
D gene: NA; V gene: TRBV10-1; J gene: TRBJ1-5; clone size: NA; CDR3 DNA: TGCGCCAGGACCCGAGTCGAGACACGTAGCAATCAGCCCCAGCATTTT; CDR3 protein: CARTRVETRSNQPQHF
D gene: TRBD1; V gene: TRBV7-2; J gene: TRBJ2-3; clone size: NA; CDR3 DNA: TGTGCCAGCAGCTCCGCAGGACAGGGGGGCACAGATACGCAGTATTTT; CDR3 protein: CASSSAGQGGTDTQYF
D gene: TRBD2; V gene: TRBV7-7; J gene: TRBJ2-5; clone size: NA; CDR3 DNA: TGTGCTAGCAGCTTAGTCGGTAGCGGGGGTGCAGAGACCCAGTACTTC; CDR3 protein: CASSLVGSGGAETQYF
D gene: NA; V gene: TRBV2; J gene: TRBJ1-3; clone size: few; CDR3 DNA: TGTGCCAGCAGTGAGGAGGGTTACTCTGGAAACACCATATATTTT; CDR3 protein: CASSEEGYSGNTIYF
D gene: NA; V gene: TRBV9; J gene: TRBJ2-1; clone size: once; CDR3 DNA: TGTGCCAGCAGCGTAGATCCGGGAGACAATGAGCAGTTCTTC; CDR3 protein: CASSVDPGDNEQFF
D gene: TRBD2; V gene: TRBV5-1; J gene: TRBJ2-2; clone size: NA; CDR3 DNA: TGCGCCAGCAGGACACTCCCACTAGCGGGAGTGGCAAACACCGGGGAGCTGTTTTTT; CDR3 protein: CASRTLPLAGVANTGELFF
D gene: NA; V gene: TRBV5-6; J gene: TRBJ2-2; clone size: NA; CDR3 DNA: TGTGCCAGCAGCCGACATAACACCGGGGAGCTGTTTTTT; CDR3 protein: CASSRHNTGELFF